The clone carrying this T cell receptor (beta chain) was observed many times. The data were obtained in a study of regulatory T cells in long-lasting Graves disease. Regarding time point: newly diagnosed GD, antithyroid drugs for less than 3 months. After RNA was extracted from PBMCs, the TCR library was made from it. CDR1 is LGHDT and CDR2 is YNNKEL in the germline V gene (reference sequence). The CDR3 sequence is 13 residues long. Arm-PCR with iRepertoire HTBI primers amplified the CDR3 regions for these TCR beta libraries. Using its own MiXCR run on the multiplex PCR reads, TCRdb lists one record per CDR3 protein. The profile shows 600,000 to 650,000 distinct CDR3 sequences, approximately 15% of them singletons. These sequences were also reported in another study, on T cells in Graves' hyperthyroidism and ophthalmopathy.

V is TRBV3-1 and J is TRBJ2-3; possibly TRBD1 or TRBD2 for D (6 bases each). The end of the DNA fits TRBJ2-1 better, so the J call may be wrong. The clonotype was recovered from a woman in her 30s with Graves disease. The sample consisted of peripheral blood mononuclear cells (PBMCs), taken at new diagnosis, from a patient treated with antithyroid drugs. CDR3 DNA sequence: TGTGCCAGCAGCCTCACTAAGGGGGGCCTGCAGTTCTTC. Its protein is CASSLTKGGLQFF.